This T cell receptor (beta chain) was sequenced in a study of cytomegalovirus exposure and HLA in healthy donors. Study-wide background: Earlier results showed approximately 120 million unique TCR beta sequences derived from some 180 million T cells. Study-wide points: Later analysis demonstrated an association between a missense DCLRE1C variant and TCR beta V- and J-gene trimming.

This clone showed up just once. What it binds is not known. PCR employed 60 Vbeta and 13 Jbeta primers. The table came from immunoSEQ multiplex PCR; TCRdb's copy has only in-frame clones and leaves some out. The data hold some 67,000 clones, with around 80% observed a single time. Sample: PBMCs. This receptor was taken from a man aged 35-49 years in good health and CMV-seronegative.

CDR3 nucleotide sequence: TGTGCCAGCAGTTTAGTAGCGGGAGATGAGCAGTTCTTC. Its translation: CASSLVAGDEQFF. This chain joins TRBV27 and TRBJ2-1, with 9 bases aligning to TRBD2. CDR3 length: 13 residues. Trimming removed 2 bases from V and 8 bases from J; junction bases left unmatched: 1. Germline lookup yields CDR1 MNHEY and CDR2 SMNVEV (reference sequence).